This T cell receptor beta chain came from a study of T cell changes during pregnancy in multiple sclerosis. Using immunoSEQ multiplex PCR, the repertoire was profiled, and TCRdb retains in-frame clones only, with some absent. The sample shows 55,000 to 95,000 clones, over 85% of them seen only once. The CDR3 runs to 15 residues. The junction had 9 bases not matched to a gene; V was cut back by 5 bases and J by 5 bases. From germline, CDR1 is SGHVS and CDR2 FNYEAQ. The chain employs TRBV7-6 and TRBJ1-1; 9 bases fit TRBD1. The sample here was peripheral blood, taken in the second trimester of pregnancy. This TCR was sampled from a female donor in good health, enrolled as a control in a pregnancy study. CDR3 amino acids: CASSNGQGRGTEAFF. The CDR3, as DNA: TGTGCCAGCAGCAACGGACAGGGGCGGGGTACTGAAGCTTTCTTT.